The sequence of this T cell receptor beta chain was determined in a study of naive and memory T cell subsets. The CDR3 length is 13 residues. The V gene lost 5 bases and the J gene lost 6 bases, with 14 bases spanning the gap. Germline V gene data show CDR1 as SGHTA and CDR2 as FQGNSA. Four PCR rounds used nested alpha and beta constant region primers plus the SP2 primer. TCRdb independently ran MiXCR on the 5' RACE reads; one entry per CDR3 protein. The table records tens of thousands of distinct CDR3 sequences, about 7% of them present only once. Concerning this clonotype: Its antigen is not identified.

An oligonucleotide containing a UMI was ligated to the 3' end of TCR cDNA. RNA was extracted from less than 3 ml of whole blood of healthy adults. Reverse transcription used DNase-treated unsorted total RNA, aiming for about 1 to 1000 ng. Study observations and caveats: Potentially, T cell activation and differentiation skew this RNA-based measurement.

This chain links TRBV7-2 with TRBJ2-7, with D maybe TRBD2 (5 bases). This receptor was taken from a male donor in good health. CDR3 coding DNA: TGTGCCAGCAGCCCCGGACTTATCACCGAGCAGTACTTC. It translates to CASSPGLITEQYF.